This T cell receptor beta chain derives from a study of T cell responses to AZD1222 COVID-19 vaccine. Regarding this clone: Its antigen remains unidentified.

Broader study findings: Possibly, clonal diversity was underestimated; donors were largely white British and included more females.

Some clones are missing from TCRdb's copy, which holds only in-frame ones; the method was immunoSEQ multiplex PCR. The sample has 75,000 to 85,000 clones, around 90% seen once. Trimming removed 8 bases at V and 1 base at J, with 8 bases between. This CDR3 has 12 residues. From germline, CDR1 is MNHEY and CDR2 SVGAGI. Sequencing was performed on peripheral blood, taken on day 0 of AZD1222 vaccination. The source of this sequence is an adult in good health. The gene calls are TRBV6-5 and TRBJ1-2; D remains ambiguous. CDR3 DNA: TGTGCCAGCTTTGGTCTTAACTATGGCTACACCTTC. As protein: CASFGLNYGYTF.